These 8 T cell receptor beta chains share one sample of origin, sequenced in a study of graft-versus-host responses after intestinal transplantation. Some clones are missing from TCRdb's copy, which holds only in-frame ones; the method was immunoSEQ multiplex PCR. Counted here are tens of thousands of clones, roughly nine tenths occurring once; the ten biggest clones make up 5.1%. The sample here was PBMCs, taken around 68 days after intestinal transplantation. The origin of the receptors is a human patient who received an intestinal transplant, so some T cells may come from the graft donor.

This sequence joins TRBV6-1 and TRBJ1-3; D is unresolved. The germline V gene has CDR1 MNHNS and CDR2 SASEGT. This CDR3 is 13 amino acids long. V was clipped by 1 base and J by 6 bases, with 7 bases between them. The CDR3 DNA reads as TGTGCCAGCAGTGAAGGGCAGGAAAACACCATATATTTT. Translated, it gives CASSEGQENTIYF.

The chain has TRBV27 and TRBJ1-1; maybe TRBD1 (6 bases). The CDR3 totals 15 residues. Looked up from germline, CDR1 is MNHEY and CDR2 is SMNVEV (reference sequence). V was clipped by 5 bases and J by 0 bases, with 13 bases between them. CDR3 in DNA: TGTGCCAGCAGTACGATCGGACAGCTGAACACTGAAGCTTTCTTT. It codes for CASSTIGQLNTEAFF.

This sequence joins TRBV7-9 and TRBJ1-6; no firm D call. There are 12 residues in the CDR3. Per germline, CDR1 SEHNR and CDR2 FQNEAQ (reference sequence). V lost 10 bases and J lost 8, with 12 bases in between. Here the CDR3 reads CAKVAADSPLHF. DNA for the CDR3: TGTGCCAAGGTAGCGGCGGATTCACCCCTCCACTTT.

V is TRBV7-9 and J is TRBJ1-1; TRBD1 agrees at 10 bases. CDR1 and CDR2 (germline): SEHNR, FQNEAQ (reference sequence). The J segment lost 5 bases and the V segment lost 6 bases, leaving 3 bases of the junction unmatched. This CDR3 contains 13 residues. The CDR3 region is CASSRQGATEAFF. The DNA of the CDR3 is TGTGCCAGCAGTCGACAGGGGGCAACTGAAGCTTTCTTT.

This sequence joins TRBV4-3 and TRBJ2-3; 15 bases map to TRBD2. CDR3 length equals 15 residues. V gave up 4 bases and J gave up 6 bases; unmatched junction bases: 2. CDR1 and CDR2 from the germline V gene are LGHNA and YSLEER. Here the CDR3 reads CASSRGTSGGDTQYF. The CDR3 DNA is TGCGCCAGCAGCCGTGGGACTAGCGGGGGGGATACGCAGTATTTT.

The V and J genes are TRBV5-1 and TRBJ2-7; 8 bases line up with TRBD2. Trimming cost V 2 bases and J 5 bases; bases outside gene matches: 9. Germline CDR1 is SGHRS and CDR2 is YFSETQ. CDR3 length: 15 residues. Written as DNA, the CDR3 is TGCGCCAGCAGCTTAGACGGGGGGGCCCGGAACGAGCAGTACTTC. As protein: CASSLDGGARNEQYF.

V is TRBV5-6 and J is TRBJ2-1; D possibly corresponds to TRBD2 (5 bases). This CDR3 contains 11 residues. Germline lookup yields CDR1 SGHDT and CDR2 YYEEEE. Between the trimmed V and J ends, which lost 3 bases and 15 bases, there was a span of 13 bases. The CDR3, as DNA: TGTGCCAGCAGCTCGGCCGGGATCCTGTTCTTC. It codes for CASSSAGILFF.

This chain joins TRBV9 and TRBJ2-2; D possibly uses TRBD1 or TRBD2 (5 bases each). The germline V and J ends were trimmed by 0 bases and 3 bases, with 6 bases remaining between them. Germline CDR1 is SGDLS and CDR2 is YYNGEE. This CDR3 is 14 amino acids long. In nucleotides, the CDR3 is TGTGCCAGCAGCGTAGTGGGGGACACCGGGGAGCTGTTTTTT. It yields the protein CASSVVGDTGELFF. Combining the CDR3 with reference TRBV9 and TRBJ2-2 gives the whole variable domain DSGVTQTPKHLITATGQRVTLRCSPRSGDLSVYWYQQSLDQGLQFLIQYYNGEERAKGNILERFSAQQFPDLHSELNLSSLELGDSALYFCASSVVGDTGELFFGEGSRLTVL.